Included here is one TCR beta chain sequence, with context. The data were taken from a study of OX40 agonist ivuxolimab in advanced cancers. Assay used: immunoSEQ multiplex PCR; TCRdb lists only in-frame clones, some missing. Of tens of thousands of clones listed, approximately 83% are singletons. Between the trimmed V and J ends, which lost 6 bases and 1 base, there was a span of 15 bases. The CDR3 extends over 16 amino acids. Germline V gives CDR1 MNHNY, CDR2 SVGAGI (reference sequence). The sample here was CD4+ or CD8+ T cells sorted from blood, taken in a trial of the OX40 agonist ivuxolimab. This sequence was found in an adult with an advanced solid tumor such as melanoma, head and neck, liver or kidney cancer. This chain connects TRBV6-6 to TRBJ1-4; no firm D call. CDR3 nucleotides: TGTGCCAGCAGCCAAGGAGGGATTGGAACTAATGAAAAACTGTTTTTT. It translates to CASSQGGIGTNEKLFF.